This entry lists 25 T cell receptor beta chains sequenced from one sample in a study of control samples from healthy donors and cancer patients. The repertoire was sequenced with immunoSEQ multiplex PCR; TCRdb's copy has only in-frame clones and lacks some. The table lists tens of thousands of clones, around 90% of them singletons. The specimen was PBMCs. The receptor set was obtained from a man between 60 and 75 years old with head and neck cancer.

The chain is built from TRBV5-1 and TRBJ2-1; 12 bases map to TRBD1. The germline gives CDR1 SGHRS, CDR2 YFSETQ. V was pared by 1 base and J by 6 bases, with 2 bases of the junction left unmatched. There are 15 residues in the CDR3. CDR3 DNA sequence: TGCGCCAGCAGCTTGTTGGGACAGGGGGCCAATGAGCAGTTCTTC. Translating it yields CASSLLGQGANEQFF. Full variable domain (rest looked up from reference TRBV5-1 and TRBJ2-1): KAGVTQTPRYLIKTRGQQVTLSCSPISGHRSVSWYQQTPGQGLQFLFEYFSETQRNKGNFPGRFSGRQFSNSRSEMNVSTLELGDSALYLCASSLLGQGANEQFFGPGTRLTVL.

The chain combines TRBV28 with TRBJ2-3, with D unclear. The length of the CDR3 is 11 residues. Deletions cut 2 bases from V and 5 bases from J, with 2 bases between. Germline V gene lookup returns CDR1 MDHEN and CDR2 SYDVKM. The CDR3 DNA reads TGTGCCAGCAGTTTAAAAGATACGCAGTATTTT. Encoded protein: CASSLKDTQYF.

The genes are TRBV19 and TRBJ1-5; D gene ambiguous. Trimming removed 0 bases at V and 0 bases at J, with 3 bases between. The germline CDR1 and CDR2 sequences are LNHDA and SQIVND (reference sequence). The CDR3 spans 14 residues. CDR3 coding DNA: TGTGCCAGTAGTATAGAGCGTAGCAATCAGCCCCAGCATTTT. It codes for CASSIERSNQPQHF.

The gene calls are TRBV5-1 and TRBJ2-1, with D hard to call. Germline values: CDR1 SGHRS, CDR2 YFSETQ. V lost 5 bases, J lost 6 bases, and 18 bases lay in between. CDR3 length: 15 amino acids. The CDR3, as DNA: TGCGCCAGCAGAGAGGATGCTAGGTCAGCCAATGAGCAGTTCTTC. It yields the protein CASREDARSANEQFF.

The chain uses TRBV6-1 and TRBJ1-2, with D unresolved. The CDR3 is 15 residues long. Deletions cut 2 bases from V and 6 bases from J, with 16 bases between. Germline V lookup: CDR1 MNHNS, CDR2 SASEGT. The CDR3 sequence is CASSEFGLGSNGYTF. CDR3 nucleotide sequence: TGTGCCAGCAGTGAATTCGGGCTGGGATCTAATGGCTACACCTTC.

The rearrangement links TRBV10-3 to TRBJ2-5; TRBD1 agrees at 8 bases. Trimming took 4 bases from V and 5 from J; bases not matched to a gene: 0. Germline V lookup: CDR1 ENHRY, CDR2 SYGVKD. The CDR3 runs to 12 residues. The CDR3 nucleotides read TGTGCCATCAGTGGGGACAGGGAGACCCAGTACTTC. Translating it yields CAISGDRETQYF.

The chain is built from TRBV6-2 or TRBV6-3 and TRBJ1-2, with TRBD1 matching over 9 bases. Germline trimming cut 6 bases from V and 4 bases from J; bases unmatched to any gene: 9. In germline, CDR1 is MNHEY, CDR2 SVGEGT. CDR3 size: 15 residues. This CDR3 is CASSPDRGVVYGYTF. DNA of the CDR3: TGTGCCAGCAGCCCGGACAGGGGAGTGGTCTATGGCTACACCTTC.

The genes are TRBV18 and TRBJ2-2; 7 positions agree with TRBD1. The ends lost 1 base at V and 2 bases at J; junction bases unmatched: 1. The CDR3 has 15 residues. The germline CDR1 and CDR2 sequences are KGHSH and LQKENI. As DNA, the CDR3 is TGTGCCAGCTCACCACAGGGGGCAAACACCGGGGAGCTGTTTTTT. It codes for CASSPQGANTGELFF.

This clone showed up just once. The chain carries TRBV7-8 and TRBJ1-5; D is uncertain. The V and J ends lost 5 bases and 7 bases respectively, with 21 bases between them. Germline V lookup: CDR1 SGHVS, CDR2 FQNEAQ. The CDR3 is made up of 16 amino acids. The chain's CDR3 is CASSGERVRARQPQHF. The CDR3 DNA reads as TGTGCCAGCAGCGGGGAACGAGTGAGGGCACGGCAGCCCCAGCATTTT.

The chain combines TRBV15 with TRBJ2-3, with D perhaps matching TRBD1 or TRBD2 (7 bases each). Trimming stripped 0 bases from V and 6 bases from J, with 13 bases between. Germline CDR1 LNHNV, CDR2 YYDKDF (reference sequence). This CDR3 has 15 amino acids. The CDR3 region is CATSRDSQGGDTQYF. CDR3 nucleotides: TGTGCCACCAGCAGAGATAGTCAGGGGGGGGATACGCAGTATTTT.

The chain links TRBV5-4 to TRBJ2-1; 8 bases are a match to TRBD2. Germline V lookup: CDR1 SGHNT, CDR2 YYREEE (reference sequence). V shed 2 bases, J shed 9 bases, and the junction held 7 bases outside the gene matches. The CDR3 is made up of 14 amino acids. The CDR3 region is CASSFGAGVGEQFF. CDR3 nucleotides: TGTGCCAGCAGCTTTGGAGCGGGAGTGGGTGAGCAGTTCTTC.

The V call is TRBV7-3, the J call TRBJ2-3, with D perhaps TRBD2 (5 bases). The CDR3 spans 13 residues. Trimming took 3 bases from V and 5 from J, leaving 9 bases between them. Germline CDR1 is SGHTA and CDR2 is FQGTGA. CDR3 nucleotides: TGTGCCAGCAGCTTCTCTGAGGGAGATACGCAGTATTTT. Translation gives CASSFSEGDTQYF.

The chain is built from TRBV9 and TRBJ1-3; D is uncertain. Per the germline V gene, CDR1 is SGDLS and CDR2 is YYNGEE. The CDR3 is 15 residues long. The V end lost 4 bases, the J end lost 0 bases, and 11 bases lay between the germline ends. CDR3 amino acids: CASSPGRSSGNTIYF. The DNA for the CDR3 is TGTGCCAGCAGCCCTGGACGGTCCTCTGGAAACACCATATATTTT.

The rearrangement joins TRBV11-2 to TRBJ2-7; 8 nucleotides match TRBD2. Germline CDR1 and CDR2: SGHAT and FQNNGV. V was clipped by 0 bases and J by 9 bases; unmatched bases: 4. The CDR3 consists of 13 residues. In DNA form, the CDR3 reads TGTGCCAGCAGCTTAGAAATAGCGGGACGGCAGTACTTC. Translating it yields CASSLEIAGRQYF.

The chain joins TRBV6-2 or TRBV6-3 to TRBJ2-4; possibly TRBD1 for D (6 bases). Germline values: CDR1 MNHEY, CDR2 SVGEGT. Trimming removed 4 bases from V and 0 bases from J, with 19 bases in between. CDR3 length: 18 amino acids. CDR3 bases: TGTGCCAGCAGTTCCCGCGGCGGACAGTCCCTAGCCAAAAACATTCAGTACTTC. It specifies CASSSRGGQSLAKNIQYF.

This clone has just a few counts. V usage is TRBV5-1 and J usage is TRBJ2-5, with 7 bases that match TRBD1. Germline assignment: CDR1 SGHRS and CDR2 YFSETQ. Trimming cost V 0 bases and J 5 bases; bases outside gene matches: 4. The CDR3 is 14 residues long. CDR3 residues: CASSLAQGVETQYF. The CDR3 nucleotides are TGCGCCAGCAGCTTGGCCCAGGGGGTTGAGACCCAGTACTTC. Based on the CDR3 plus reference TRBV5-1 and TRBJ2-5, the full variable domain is KAGVTQTPRYLIKTRGQQVTLSCSPISGHRSVSWYQQTPGQGLQFLFEYFSETQRNKGNFPGRFSGRQFSNSRSEMNVSTLELGDSALYLCASSLAQGVETQYFGPGTRLLVL.

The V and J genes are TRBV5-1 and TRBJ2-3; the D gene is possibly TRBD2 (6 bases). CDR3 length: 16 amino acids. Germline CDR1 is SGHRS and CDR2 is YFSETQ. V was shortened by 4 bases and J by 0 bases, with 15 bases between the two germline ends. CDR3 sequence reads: CASSPGDFPSTDTQYF. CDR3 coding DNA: TGCGCCAGCAGCCCGGGGGACTTCCCTAGCACAGATACGCAGTATTTT.

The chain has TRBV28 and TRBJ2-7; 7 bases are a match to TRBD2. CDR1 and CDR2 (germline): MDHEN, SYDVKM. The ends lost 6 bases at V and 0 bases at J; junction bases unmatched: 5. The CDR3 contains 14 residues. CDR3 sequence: CASRGGTNSYEQYF. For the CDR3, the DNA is TGTGCCAGCAGGGGGGGGACTAACTCCTACGAGCAGTACTTC.

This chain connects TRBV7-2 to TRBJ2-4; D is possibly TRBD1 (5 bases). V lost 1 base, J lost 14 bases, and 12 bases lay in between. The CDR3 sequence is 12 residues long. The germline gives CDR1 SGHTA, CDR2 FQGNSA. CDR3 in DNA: TGTGCCAGCAGCTTAGGGGCAGGGTTAAAGTACTTC. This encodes CASSLGAGLKYF. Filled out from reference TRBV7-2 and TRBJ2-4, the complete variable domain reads GAGVSQSPSNKVTEKGKDVELRCDPISGHTALYWYRQSLGQGLEFLIYFQGNSAPDKSGLPSDRFSAERTGGSVSTLTIQRTQQEDSAVYLCASSLGAGLKYFGAGTRLSVL.

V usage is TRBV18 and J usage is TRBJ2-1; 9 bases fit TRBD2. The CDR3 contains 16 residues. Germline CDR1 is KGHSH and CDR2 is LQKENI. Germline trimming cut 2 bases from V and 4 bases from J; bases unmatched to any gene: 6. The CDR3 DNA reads TGTGCCAGCTCACCAATGGCGGGGGGGCTTTACAATGAGCAGTTCTTC. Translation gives CASSPMAGGLYNEQFF.

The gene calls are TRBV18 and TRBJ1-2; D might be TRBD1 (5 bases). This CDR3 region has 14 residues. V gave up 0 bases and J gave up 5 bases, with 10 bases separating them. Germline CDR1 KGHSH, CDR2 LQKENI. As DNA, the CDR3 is TGTGCCAGCTCACCACCATCAGGGACTTATGGCTACACCTTC. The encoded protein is CASSPPSGTYGYTF.

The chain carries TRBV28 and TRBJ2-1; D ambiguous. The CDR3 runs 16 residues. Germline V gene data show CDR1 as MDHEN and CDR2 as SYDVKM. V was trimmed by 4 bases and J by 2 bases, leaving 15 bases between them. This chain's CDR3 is CASSSADRGPYNEQFF. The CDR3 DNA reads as TGTGCCAGCAGTTCGGCCGACCGCGGTCCCTACAATGAGCAGTTCTTC.

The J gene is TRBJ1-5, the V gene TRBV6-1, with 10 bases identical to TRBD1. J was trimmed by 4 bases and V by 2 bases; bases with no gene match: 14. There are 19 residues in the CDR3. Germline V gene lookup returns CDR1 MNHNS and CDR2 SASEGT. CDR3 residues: CASSETYGQGVLWNQPQHF. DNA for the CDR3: TGTGCCAGCAGTGAAACGTATGGACAGGGGGTCCTTTGGAATCAGCCCCAGCATTTT.

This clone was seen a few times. Here the CDR3 DNA reads TGTGCCAGCAGCCTGACTAGCGGGAGGGGCACCGTAACAGATACGCAGTATTTT. This gives the protein CASSLTSGRGTVTDTQYF. The chain links TRBV2 to TRBJ2-3, with TRBD2 matching 14 bases. This CDR3 contains 18 residues. The germline CDR1 and CDR2 sequences are SNHLY and FYNNEI. The V gene end was trimmed by 6 bases and the J gene end by 3 bases; junction bases not matched to a gene: 11. The full variable domain, its missing parts supplied by reference TRBV2 and TRBJ2-3, is EPEVTQTPSHQVTQMGQEVILRCVPISNHLYFYWYRQILGQKVEFLVSFYNNEISEKSEIFDDQFSVERPDGSNFTLKIRSTKLEDSAMYFCASSLTSGRGTVTDTQYFGPGTRLTVL.

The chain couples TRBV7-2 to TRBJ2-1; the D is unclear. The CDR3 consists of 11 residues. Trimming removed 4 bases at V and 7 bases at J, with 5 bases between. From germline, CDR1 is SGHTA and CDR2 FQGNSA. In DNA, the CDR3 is TGTGCCAGCAGCTCCGCGAATGAGCAGTTCTTC. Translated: CASSSANEQFF. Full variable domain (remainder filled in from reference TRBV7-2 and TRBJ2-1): GAGVSQSPSNKVTEKGKDVELRCDPISGHTALYWYRQSLGQGLEFLIYFQGNSAPDKSGLPSDRFSAERTGGSVSTLTIQRTQQEDSAVYLCASSSANEQFFGPGTRLTVL.